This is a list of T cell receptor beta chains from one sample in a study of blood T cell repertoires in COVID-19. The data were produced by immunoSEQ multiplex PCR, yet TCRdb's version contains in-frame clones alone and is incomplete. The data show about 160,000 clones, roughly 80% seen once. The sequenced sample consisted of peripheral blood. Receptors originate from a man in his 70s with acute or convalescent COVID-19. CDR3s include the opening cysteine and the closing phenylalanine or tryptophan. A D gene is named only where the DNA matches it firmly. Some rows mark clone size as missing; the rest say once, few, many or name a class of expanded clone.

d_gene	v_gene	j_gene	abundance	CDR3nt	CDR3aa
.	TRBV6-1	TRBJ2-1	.	TGTGCCAGCAGTGAAGGGGGGGGCGCGGGGAATGAGCAGTTCTTC	CASSEGGGAGNEQFF
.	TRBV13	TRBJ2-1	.	TGTGCCAGCAGCTTAGAAGCGGCCTTGGGGAATGAGCAGTTCTTC	CASSLEAALGNEQFF
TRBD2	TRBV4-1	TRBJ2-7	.	TGCGCCAGCAGCCCACTAGCGGGCTCCTACGAGCAGTACTTC	CASSPLAGSYEQYF
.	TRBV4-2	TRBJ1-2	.	TGTGCCAGCAGCCAAGAGCGTCGGACAGCAGGCTATGGCTACACCTTC	CASSQERRTAGYGYTF
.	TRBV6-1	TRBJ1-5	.	TGTGCCAGCAGTGAAGGGGCAGGAATTTATCAGCCCCAGCATTTT	CASSEGAGIYQPQHF
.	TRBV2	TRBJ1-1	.	TGTGCCAGCAGTGAATTGGGGGGGGTGAACACTGAAGCTTTCTTT	CASSELGGVNTEAFF
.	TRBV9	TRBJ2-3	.	TGTGCCAGCAGCACAAGACAGATCACAGATACGCAGTATTTT	CASSTRQITDTQYF
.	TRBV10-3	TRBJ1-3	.	TGTGCCATCAGTAACGACGGGACTTCTGGAAACACCATATATTTT	CAISNDGTSGNTIYF
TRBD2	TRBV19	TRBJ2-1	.	TGTGCCAGTAAGGGTAGCGGGGGGTTGGGTGAGCAGTTCTTC	CASKGSGGLGEQFF
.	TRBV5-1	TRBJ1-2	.	TGCGCCAGCAGCCCCGAAGACACCGGGAGAGGCTACACCTTC	CASSPEDTGRGYTF
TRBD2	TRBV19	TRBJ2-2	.	TGTGCCAGTATCCCGACGGGGGGGCCGAGGGGGATCGGGGAGCTGTTTTTT	CASIPTGGPRGIGELFF
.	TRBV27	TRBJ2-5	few	TGTGCCAGCAGTTTATCGAACTCCTTGGTGGAGACCCAGTACTTC	CASSLSNSLVETQYF
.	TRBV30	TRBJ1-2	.	TGTGCCTGGAGTGTACAGGGATATGGCTACACCTTC	CAWSVQGYGYTF
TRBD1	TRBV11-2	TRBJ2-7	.	TGTGCCAGCAGCACGCGGACAGGGGTCGGTAGTCCCTACGAGCAGTACTTC	CASSTRTGVGSPYEQYF
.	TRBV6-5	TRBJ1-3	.	TGTGCCAGCAGACTCAGGGGAGGAAACACCATATATTTT	CASRLRGGNTIYF
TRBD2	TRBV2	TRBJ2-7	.	TGTGCCAGCAAGGAGCGGGGGGGGACCTACGAGCAGTACTTC	CASKERGGTYEQYF
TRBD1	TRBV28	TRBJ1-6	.	TGTGCCAGCAGAGCAGGACAGGGGAGCTCCTATAATTCACCCCTCCACTTT	CASRAGQGSSYNSPLHF
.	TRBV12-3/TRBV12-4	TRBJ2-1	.	TGTGCCAGCAGCAACAATGAGCAGTTCTTC	CASSNNEQFF
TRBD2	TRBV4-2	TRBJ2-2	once	TGTGCCAGCAGCCAGGGGGAGGGGCTAGCCGGGGAGCTGTTTTTT	CASSQGEGLAGELFF
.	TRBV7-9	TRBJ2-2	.	TGTGCCAGCAGCTTCCTCGGGAGCGGGGAGCTGTTTTTT	CASSFLGSGELFF